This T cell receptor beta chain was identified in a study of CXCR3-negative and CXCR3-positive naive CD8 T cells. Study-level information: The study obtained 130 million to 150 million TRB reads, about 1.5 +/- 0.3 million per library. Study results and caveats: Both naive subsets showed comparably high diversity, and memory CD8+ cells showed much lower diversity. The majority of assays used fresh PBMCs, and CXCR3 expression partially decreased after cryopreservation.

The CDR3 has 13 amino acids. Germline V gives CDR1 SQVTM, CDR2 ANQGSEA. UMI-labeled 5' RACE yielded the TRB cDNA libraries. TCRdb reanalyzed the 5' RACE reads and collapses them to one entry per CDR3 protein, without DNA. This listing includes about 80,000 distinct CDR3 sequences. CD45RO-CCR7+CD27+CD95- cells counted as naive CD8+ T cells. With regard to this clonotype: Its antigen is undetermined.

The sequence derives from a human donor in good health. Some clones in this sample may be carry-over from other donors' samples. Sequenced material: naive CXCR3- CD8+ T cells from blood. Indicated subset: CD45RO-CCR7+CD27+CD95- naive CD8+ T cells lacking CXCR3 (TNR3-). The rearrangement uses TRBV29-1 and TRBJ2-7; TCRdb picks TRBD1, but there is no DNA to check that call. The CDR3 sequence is CSVEGQASYEQYF.